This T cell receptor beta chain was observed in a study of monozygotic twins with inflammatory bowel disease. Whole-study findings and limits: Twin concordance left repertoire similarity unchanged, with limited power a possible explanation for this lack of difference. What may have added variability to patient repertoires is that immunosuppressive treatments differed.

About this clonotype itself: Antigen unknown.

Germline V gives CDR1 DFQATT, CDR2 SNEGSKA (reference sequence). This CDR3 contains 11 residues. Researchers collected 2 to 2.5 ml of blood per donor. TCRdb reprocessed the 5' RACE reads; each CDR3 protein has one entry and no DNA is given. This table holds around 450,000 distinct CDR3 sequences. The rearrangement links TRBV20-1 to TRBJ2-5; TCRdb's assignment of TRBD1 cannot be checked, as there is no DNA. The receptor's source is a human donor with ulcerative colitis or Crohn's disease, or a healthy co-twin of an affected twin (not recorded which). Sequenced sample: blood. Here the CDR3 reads CSYNRDGGQYF.